The clone carrying this T cell receptor (beta chain) occurred many times. What it binds is not known. TCRdb analysed the 5' RACE reads with MiXCR anew, one entry per CDR3 protein. The sample lists more than 110,000 distinct CDR3 sequences, 5% to 8% occurring once. The data derive from a study of T cells after yellow fever vaccination. Overall study results and limits: Most primary-vaccination clones recurred post-booster (approximately 96% CD4, around 88% CD8). Contamination of FACS-sorted repertoires by abundant clonotypes from the bulk population could occur. Just a small share of clonotypes turned up in the CD4 compartment as well as the CD8 compartment. When the response was secondary, it was weaker but reached its peak faster, day 5 versus 15.

This CDR3 contains 15 residues. This chain links TRBV21-1 with TRBJ2-5; the D call of TRBD2 is as the table states it, not checked on the DNA. TRBV21-1 corresponds to a pseudogene. Sample: CD4+ T cells sorted from PBMCs, taken 10 days after the yellow fever booster vaccination. This clonotype was obtained from a man aged 25 to 40 who received the YFV17D yellow fever vaccine. The CDR3, as DNA: TGTGCCAGCAGGGTGACTAGCGGGAGTGAAGAGACCCAGTACTTC. The encoded protein is CASRVTSGSEETQYF.